The 30 T cell receptor beta chains in this list originate from one sample, sequenced in a study of cytomegalovirus exposure and HLA in healthy donors. Some clones are missing from TCRdb's copy, which holds only in-frame ones; the method was immunoSEQ multiplex PCR. There are 90,000 to 110,000 clones in the sample; around nine tenths occur only once, and more than 2% lies in the top ten. Sample: PBMCs. The receptor set was obtained from a woman under 30 in good health and CMV-seronegative.

This rearrangement joins TRBV19 to TRBJ2-7; the D gene is possibly TRBD2 (6 bases). Trimming left V 3 bases short and J 7 bases short, with 19 bases between. Germline V gives CDR1 LNHDA, CDR2 SQIVND (reference sequence). This CDR3 comprises 15 residues. DNA for the CDR3: TGTGCCAGTAGTATTTGGGACTCCAGCCGGGAGGAGCAGTACTTC. Protein: CASSIWDSSREEQYF. Complete variable domain (other parts from reference TRBV19 and TRBJ2-7): DGGITQSPKYLFRKEGQNVTLSCEQNLNHDAMYWYRQDPGQGLRLIYYSQIVNDFQKGDIAEGYSVSREKKESFPLTVTSAQKNPTAFYLCASSIWDSSREEQYFGPGTRLTVT.

This clone was observed a single time. This chain uses TRBV7-8 with TRBJ2-1; possibly TRBD2 for D (6 bases). The CDR3 consists of 17 residues. Germline-derived CDR1 and CDR2 are SGHVS and FQNEAQ. Trimming left V 3 bases short and J 6 bases short, with 21 bases between. Here the CDR3 reads CASSFWTVAEVSNEQFF. In nucleotides, the CDR3 is TGTGCCAGCAGCTTTTGGACGGTAGCGGAGGTTAGCAATGAGCAGTTCTTC. The full variable domain, completed using reference TRBV7-8 and TRBJ2-1, is GAGVSQSPRYKVAKRGQDVALRCDPISGHVSLFWYQQALGQGPEFLTYFQNEAQLDKSGLPSDRFFAERPEGSVSTLKIQRTQQEDSAVYLCASSFWTVAEVSNEQFFGPGTRLTVL.

J is TRBJ2-2 and V is TRBV9; TRBD1 agrees at 10 bases. With 3 bases clipped from V and 0 bases from J, the junction kept 11 bases outside the gene matches. This CDR3 has 19 residues. Germline-derived CDR1 and CDR2 are SGDLS and YYNGEE. CDR3 protein: CASSGRQGAYFSNTGELFF. The CDR3 DNA reads as TGTGCCAGCAGCGGGAGACAGGGGGCTTACTTCTCGAACACCGGGGAGCTGTTTTTT.

As to this clone: An end of the junction does not agree with germline; a read error may underlie this. The V call is TRBV7-2, the J call TRBJ2-7; 14 bases align to TRBD2. The length of the CDR3 is 13 residues. The germline gives CDR1 SGHTA, CDR2 FQGNSA. The CDR3 protein is CASSLGLAGGQDF. The DNA for the CDR3 is TGTGCCAGCAGCTTAGGACTAGCGGGAGGGCAGGACTTC.

V is TRBV7-6 and J is TRBJ2-6; D remains unclear. The V gene's germline CDR1 is SGHVS and CDR2 FNYEAQ. The V end was cut by 5 bases, the J end by 5 bases, with 22 bases between. This CDR3 contains 18 residues. Here the CDR3 DNA reads TGTGCCAGCAGCGCCAGTACAATCTCACAAAGTCGGGCCAACGTCCTGACTTTC. This translates into CASSASTISQSRANVLTF.

The rearrangement joins TRBV6-5 to TRBJ2-7, with 10 bases matching TRBD1. Trimming took 6 bases from V and 4 from J; bases not matched to a gene: 6. The V gene's germline CDR1 is MNHEY and CDR2 SVGAGI. CDR3 length: 14 residues. DNA for the CDR3: TGTGCCAGCAGCCCGACAGGGGGCAGGTACGAGCAGTACTTC. Protein product: CASSPTGGRYEQYF.

This clone has a single count. The CDR3: CASRVTGGYIQYF. The CDR3 DNA reads as TGTGCCAGCCGAGTTACAGGGGGGTACATTCAGTACTTC. The rearrangement links TRBV28 to TRBJ2-4, with 8 bases matching TRBD1. From germline, CDR1 is MDHEN and CDR2 SYDVKM. The V and J ends lost 8 bases and 8 bases, in that order; junction bases with no gene match: 8. This CDR3 region has 13 residues.

The V and J genes are TRBV7-2 and TRBJ2-3; 12 bases line up with TRBD2. CDR1 is SGHTA, CDR2 FQGNSA, per germline. The CDR3 is 20 residues long. The trim removed 0 bases at V and 8 bases at J, leaving 18 bases unmatched. The CDR3 region is CASSLAPPSSGGALAGTQYF. CDR3 bases: TGTGCCAGCAGCTTAGCCCCCCCTTCTAGCGGGGGGGCCCTGGCAGGTACGCAGTATTTT.

The genes are TRBV6-5 and TRBJ2-3; 11 bases fit TRBD2. V was pared by 1 base and J by 4 bases, with 4 bases of the junction left unmatched. Per the germline V gene, CDR1 is MNHEY and CDR2 is SVGAGI. This CDR3 is 16 amino acids long. CDR3 sequence reads: CASSYLAGGVADTQYF. DNA for the CDR3: TGTGCCAGCAGTTACTTAGCGGGAGGGGTGGCAGATACGCAGTATTTT.

The rearrangement links TRBV28 to TRBJ2-7; 14 bases map to TRBD2. Germline CDR1 MDHEN, CDR2 SYDVKM. V was pared by 6 bases and J by 9 bases, with 10 bases of the junction left unmatched. The CDR3 runs to 15 residues. The CDR3 loop reads CASSPGTSGRLGQYF. CDR3 sequence (DNA): TGTGCCAGCAGCCCCGGGACTAGCGGGAGACTCGGGCAGTACTTC.

CDR3 amino acids: CASSSRQGSGEQFF. CDR3 DNA: TGTGCCAGCAGCTCACGACAGGGGTCAGGGGAGCAGTTCTTC. The chain combines TRBV9 with TRBJ2-1; 8 bases align to TRBD1. Germline V gene sequence: CDR1 SGDLS, CDR2 YYNGEE. The CDR3 spans 14 residues. Unmatched junction bases numbered 10, after V lost 4 bases and J lost 10 bases. Filled out from reference TRBV9 and TRBJ2-1, the complete variable domain reads DSGVTQTPKHLITATGQRVTLRCSPRSGDLSVYWYQQSLDQGLQFLIQYYNGEERAKGNILERFSAQQFPDLHSELNLSSLELGDSALYFCASSSRQGSGEQFFGPGTRLTVL.

This clone turned up a few times. The CDR3 loop reads CASSVTSGNQPQHF. The CDR3 DNA reads TGCGCCAGTTCGGTCACATCAGGGAATCAGCCCCAGCATTTT. The chain uses TRBV10-2 and TRBJ1-5; D may be TRBD1 (5 bases). CDR3 length: 14 amino acids. Per germline, CDR1 WSHSY and CDR2 SAAADI. V lost 9 bases and J 4 bases, leaving 16 bases between the germline ends.

The V and J genes are TRBV5-4 and TRBJ2-7, with D tentatively TRBD2 (6 bases). CDR3 length: 15 amino acids. Trimming left V 2 bases short and J 3 bases short, with 15 bases between. Germline assignment: CDR1 SGHNT and CDR2 YYREEE (reference sequence). The CDR3 nucleotides are TGTGCCAGCAGCTTCGGGCGGGAAAGCGGCTACGAGCAGTACTTC. Translated: CASSFGRESGYEQYF. The full variable domain, completed using reference TRBV5-4 and TRBJ2-7, is ETGVTQSPTHLIKTRGQQVTLRCSSQSGHNTVSWYQQALGQGPQFIFQYYREEENGRGNFPPRFSGLQFPNYSSELNVNALELDDSALYLCASSFGRESGYEQYFGPGTRLTVT.

The J gene is TRBJ1-5, the V gene TRBV6-1; 8 nucleotides agree with TRBD1. The CDR3 loop spans 16 amino acids. Germline values: CDR1 MNHNS, CDR2 SASEGT. V dropped 4 bases and J dropped 5; count of bases not matched to a gene: 10. CDR3 residues: CASSGDSGTGYQPQHF. CDR3 DNA sequence: TGTGCCAGCAGTGGTGATTCCGGGACAGGCTATCAGCCCCAGCATTTT.

The chain has TRBV28 and TRBJ1-2, with 9 bases identical to TRBD1. Germline loops: CDR1 MDHEN, CDR2 SYDVKM. The length of the CDR3 is 15 residues. V gave up 4 bases and J gave up 6 bases; unmatched junction bases: 9. CDR3 sequence: CASSYPTTGGHGYTF. Written as DNA, the CDR3 is TGTGCCAGCAGTTACCCAACGACAGGGGGTCATGGCTACACCTTC.

The chain is built from TRBV6-5 and TRBJ1-2, with D tentatively TRBD1 (6 bases). V was cut by 5 bases and J by 4 bases, with 17 bases left in between. The length of the CDR3 is 15 residues. The V gene's germline CDR1 is MNHEY and CDR2 SVGAGI. Written as DNA, the CDR3 is TGTGCCAGCAGTCCCTCTCCCGAGACAGGCTATGGCTACACCTTC. Translating gives CASSPSPETGYGYTF.

V and J are TRBV27 and TRBJ1-5, with D maybe TRBD1 (5 bases). Trimming left V 9 bases short and J 1 base short, with 10 bases between. The CDR3 totals 13 residues. Germline V gene lookup returns CDR1 MNHEY and CDR2 SMNVEV (reference sequence). CDR3 nucleotides: TGTGCCAGTGGCAGGGTGAGCAATCAGCCCCAGCATTTT. Translation: CASGRVSNQPQHF.

The chain has TRBV9 and TRBJ2-1; 12 positions agree with TRBD2. CDR1 and CDR2 (germline): SGDLS, YYNGEE. V was pared by 3 bases and J by 7 bases, with 5 bases of the junction left unmatched. This CDR3 comprises 15 residues. The CDR3 protein is CASSASSGRGNEQFF. Here the CDR3 DNA reads TGTGCCAGCAGCGCCTCTAGCGGGAGGGGTAATGAGCAGTTCTTC.

The J gene is TRBJ2-7, the V gene TRBV5-1, with TRBD2 matching 8 bases. CDR1 is SGHRS and CDR2 is YFSETQ in the germline V gene. The CDR3 consists of 15 residues. V shed 1 base, J shed 0 bases, and the junction held 3 bases outside the gene matches. CDR3 in amino acids: CASSLSSGPSYEQYF. The CDR3 region has the DNA TGCGCCAGCAGCTTGTCTAGCGGGCCCTCCTACGAGCAGTACTTC. Together with reference TRBV5-1 and TRBJ2-7, the CDR3 gives the full variable domain: KAGVTQTPRYLIKTRGQQVTLSCSPISGHRSVSWYQQTPGQGLQFLFEYFSETQRNKGNFPGRFSGRQFSNSRSEMNVSTLELGDSALYLCASSLSSGPSYEQYFGPGTRLTVT.

The chain has TRBV2 and TRBJ2-7; 9 nucleotides line up with TRBD1. Germline V lookup: CDR1 SNHLY, CDR2 FYNNEI. V was pared by 10 bases and J by 5 bases, with 6 bases of the junction left unmatched. This CDR3 is built from 12 residues. CDR3 region: CATQGASDEQYF. CDR3 sequence (DNA): TGTGCCACACAGGGGGCATCGGACGAGCAGTACTTC.

This sequence joins TRBV11-2 and TRBJ2-1; maybe TRBD2 (6 bases). CDR3 length: 16 amino acids. Trimming removed 3 bases at V and 0 bases at J, with 12 bases between. Germline V gene sequence: CDR1 SGHAT, CDR2 FQNNGV. DNA for the CDR3: TGTGCCAGCAGCTTGATTAGCGGAAGCTCCTACAATGAGCAGTTCTTC. Its protein is CASSLISGSSYNEQFF.

This chain joins TRBV7-2 and TRBJ2-7, with 9 bases lining up with TRBD1. The CDR3 has 14 residues. V shed 5 bases, J shed 4 bases, and the junction held 6 bases outside the gene matches. Germline V gene sequence: CDR1 SGHTA, CDR2 FQGNSA. CDR3 nucleotide sequence: TGTGCCAGCAGCCTGTTGACAGGGGGGTACGAGCAGTACTTC. Protein product: CASSLLTGGYEQYF.

J is TRBJ1-2 and V is TRBV11-1; perhaps TRBD1 as D (5 bases). CDR3 size: 13 residues. From germline, CDR1 is SGHAT and CDR2 FQDESV (reference sequence). V dropped 1 base and J dropped 4 bases, with 7 bases sitting between them. CDR3 sequence reads: CASSLGDSYGYTF. CDR3 nucleotides: TGTGCCAGCAGCTTAGGGGACTCCTATGGCTACACCTTC. The complete variable domain, with remaining parts taken from reference TRBV11-1 and TRBJ1-2, reads EAEVAQSPRYKITEKSQAVAFWCDPISGHATLYWYRQILGQGPELLVQFQDESVVDDSQLPKDRFSAERLKGVDSTLKIQPAELGDSAMYLCASSLGDSYGYTFGSGTRLTVV.

The chain couples TRBV28 to TRBJ1-5; TRBD1 is a possible D gene (6 bases). Germline loops: CDR1 MDHEN, CDR2 SYDVKM. The CDR3 contains 17 residues. With 6 bases removed from V and 0 bases from J, the gap between germline ends came to 18 bases. CDR3 loop: CASSQRGAGYSNQPQHF. DNA for the CDR3: TGTGCCAGCAGCCAACGGGGGGCTGGCTATAGCAATCAGCCCCAGCATTTT.

The rearrangement uses TRBV28 and TRBJ2-7, with a weak D call TRBD2 (6 bases). The germline V gene has CDR1 MDHEN and CDR2 SYDVKM. The CDR3 length is 14 residues. Trimming cost V 6 bases and J 6 bases, with 18 bases left between them. CDR3 protein: CASSSILGDSEQYF. The CDR3 bases are TGTGCCAGCAGCTCCATCTTAGGGGACTCCGAGCAGTACTTC. Filled out from reference TRBV28 and TRBJ2-7, the complete variable domain reads DVKVTQSSRYLVKRTGEKVFLECVQDMDHENMFWYRQDPGLGLRLIYFSYDVKMKEKGDIPEGYSVSREKKERFSLILESASTNQTSMYLCASSSILGDSEQYFGPGTRLTVT.

The CDR3 protein is CASSFAGGRGNTGELFF. CDR3 DNA sequence: TGTGCCAGCAGCTTTGCCGGGGGGCGGGGGAACACCGGGGAGCTGTTTTTT. V usage is TRBV27 and J usage is TRBJ2-2, with D perhaps matching TRBD2 (7 bases). Trimming cost V 6 bases and J 1 base, with 18 bases left between them. The length of the CDR3 is 17 residues. The germline gives CDR1 MNHEY, CDR2 SMNVEV (reference sequence).

The genes are TRBV2 and TRBJ2-7, with 7 bases matching TRBD2. Germline CDR1 is SNHLY and CDR2 is FYNNEI. CDR3 length: 18 residues. V dropped 4 bases and J dropped 6; count of bases not matched to a gene: 21. CDR3 in amino acids: CASSGGWEAGTAYSEQYF. Written as DNA, the CDR3 is TGTGCCAGCAGTGGGGGATGGGAAGCGGGAACCGCTTACAGCGAGCAGTACTTC.

The chain carries TRBV5-1 and TRBJ1-3; a weak D match, TRBD1 (6 bases). Trimming shortened V by 4 bases and J by 4 bases, and 18 bases separated the two germline ends. The CDR3 consists of 16 residues. CDR1 and CDR2 from the germline V gene are SGHRS and YFSETQ. CDR3 sequence: CASSPTVRGAGNTIYF. The CDR3 DNA reads as TGCGCCAGCAGCCCTACCGTCAGGGGCGCGGGAAACACCATATATTTT.

The V and J genes are TRBV5-6 and TRBJ2-1; 14 bases are a match to TRBD2. The CDR3 totals 18 residues. Germline V CDR1 and CDR2: SGHDT, YYEEEE. V was clipped by 1 base and J by 8 bases; unmatched bases: 11. CDR3 in DNA: TGTGCCAGCAGCTTGCGACTAGCGGGAGGGGACGGGTCAGATGAGCAGTTCTTC. Amino acid sequence: CASSLRLAGGDGSDEQFF.

This chain joins TRBV27 and TRBJ2-3; a possible D gene is TRBD1 (6 bases). The CDR3 is 13 amino acids. Germline V lookup: CDR1 MNHEY, CDR2 SMNVEV (reference sequence). The V and J ends lost 7 bases and 7 bases respectively, with 15 bases between them. The CDR3 protein is CASNPGQPNTQYF. The CDR3 nucleotides are TGTGCCAGCAACCCTGGACAGCCTAATACGCAGTATTTT.